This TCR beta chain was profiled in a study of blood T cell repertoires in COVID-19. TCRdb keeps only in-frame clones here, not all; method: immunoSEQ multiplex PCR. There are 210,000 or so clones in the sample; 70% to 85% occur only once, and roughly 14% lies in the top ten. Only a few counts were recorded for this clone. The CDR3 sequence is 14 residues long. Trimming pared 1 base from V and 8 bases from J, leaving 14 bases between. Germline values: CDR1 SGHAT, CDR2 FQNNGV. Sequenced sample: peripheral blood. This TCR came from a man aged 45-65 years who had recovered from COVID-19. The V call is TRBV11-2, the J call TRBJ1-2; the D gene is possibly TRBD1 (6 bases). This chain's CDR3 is CASSLGPTGVGYTF. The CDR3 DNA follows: TGTGCCAGCAGCTTAGGGCCGACAGGCGTCGGCTACACCTTC.